Listed below are T cell receptor beta chains from one sample, sequenced in a study of T cell repertoires in cytomegalovirus infection. What these receptors recognize is not known. TCRdb analysed the reads with MiXCR anew, one entry per CDR3 protein. This table holds some 920,000 distinct CDR3 sequences, 31% found once. Sequenced here: cultured CD8+ T cells from PBMCs, sampled from culture after CMV antigen stimulation. These receptors came from a human donor in good health (CMV status not recorded). Some clones in this sample may be carry-over from other donors' samples. Both conserved end residues are part of each CDR3. The order of the fields is D gene, clone size, CDR3 length, V gene, J gene, CDR3 DNA, CDR3 protein. The D gene is left open where the match is weak. Rows give clone size only sometimes, using once, few, many, or a class for an expanded clone.

-	-	12	TRBV19	TRBJ2-7	TGTGCCAGTAGTATGACAGGCTACGAGCAGTACTTC	CASSMTGYEQYF
-	-	14	TRBV11-3	TRBJ2-1	TGTGCCAGCAGCTTAGATCCGGAAGGTGTTGAGCAGTTCTTC	CASSLDPEGVEQFF
TRBD1	many	15	TRBV19	TRBJ2-5	TGTGCCAGTAGTATAGTTGCCAGGGGGCAAGAGACCCAGTACTTC	CASSIVARGQETQYF
TRBD2	-	18	TRBV4-3	TRBJ2-4	TGCGCCAGCAGCCAAGTATCCCGCCTAGCGGGGGGTGGAGACATTCAGTACTTC	CASSQVSRLAGGGDIQYF
-	-	15	TRBV14	TRBJ1-2	TGTGCCAGCAGCCAAGACTCGTGGGGAGGCTATGGCTACACCTTC	CASSQDSWGGYGYTF
-	-	18	TRBV10-3	TRBJ2-1	TGTGCCATCAGTGAGGGAGAGGTGGGTCCCTCGTTTTACAATGAGCAGTTCTTC	CAISEGEVGPSFYNEQFF
TRBD1	-	14	TRBV29-1	TRBJ1-4	TGCAGCGTTGAATTAGTAGGGGGCTCAGAAAAACTGTTTTTT	CSVELVGGSEKLFF
TRBD2	-	15	TRBV6-2/TRBV6-3	TRBJ2-7	TGTGCCAGCAGTCCTAGTAGCGGGGAGATTTACGAGCAGTACTTC	CASSPSSGEIYEQYF
-	many	13	TRBV12-3/TRBV12-4	TRBJ1-1	TGTGCCAGCAGTTTTTCCCGTAACACTGAAGCTTTCTTT	CASSFSRNTEAFF
TRBD1	few	14	TRBV6-1	TRBJ1-4	TGTGCCAGCAGTGGGACAGGTGTTAATGAAAAACTGTTTTTT	CASSGTGVNEKLFF
-	-	15	TRBV4-2	TRBJ1-5	TGTGCCAGCAGCCAAGACCCCGCCGTGGATCAGCCCCAGCATTTT	CASSQDPAVDQPQHF
-	few	17	TRBV27	TRBJ2-7	TGTGCCAGCAGTTCCCTAACTTTTATAGGATCTTCCTACGAGCAGTACTTC	CASSSLTFIGSSYEQYF
-	few	18	TRBV10-3	TRBJ2-4	TGTGCCATCAGTGAGTTCGTGGGGACCGAGACAGTCAAAAACATTCAGTACTTC	CAISEFVGTETVKNIQYF
-	-	16	TRBV12-3/TRBV12-4	TRBJ1-2	TGTGCCAGCAGTTTGGTGATGTCGGGGGGCGACTATGGCTACACCTTC	CASSLVMSGGDYGYTF
-	few	16	TRBV25-1	TRBJ2-1	TGTGCCAGCAGGGGGCAAGACTCGAAGTCCTACAATGAGCAGTTCTTC	CASRGQDSKSYNEQFF
TRBD2	-	16	TRBV4-1	TRBJ2-3	TGCGCCAGCAGCCCATTAGCGGGGGGGCCCATAGATACGCAGTATTTT	CASSPLAGGPIDTQYF
-	many	14	TRBV7-9	TRBJ1-3	TGTGCCAGCAGCTTGGGACAAAATGGAAACACCATATATTTT	CASSLGQNGNTIYF
-	-	16	TRBV6-2/TRBV6-3	TRBJ2-7	TGTGCCAGCAGTCCCAGGGGGGGGCAGCGCTCCTACGAGCAGTACTTC	CASSPRGGQRSYEQYF
TRBD1	many	16	TRBV7-2	TRBJ2-3	TGTGCCAGCAGCTTAGCGAGGGACAGCCGCACAGATACGCAGTATTTT	CASSLARDSRTDTQYF
-	-	16	TRBV10-3	TRBJ1-2	TGTGCTAGCCTACCCTCCTCCGGGGACTACAACTATGGCTACACCTTC	CASLPSSGDYNYGYTF
TRBD1	few	16	TRBV7-9	TRBJ1-1	TGTGCCAGCAGCTTGGCCGGACGACAGGGAGACACTGAAGCTTTCTTT	CASSLAGRQGDTEAFF
-	once	12	TRBV7-7	TRBJ2-2	TGTGCTAGCAGCGACTCCCGAGGGGAGCTGTTTTTT	CASSDSRGELFF
-	few	16	TRBV25-1	TRBJ1-1	TGTGCCAGCAGTGAATTCTTCCTCGGGGCGAACACTGAAGCTTTCTTT	CASSEFFLGANTEAFF
TRBD1	few	14	TRBV12-3/TRBV12-4	TRBJ1-6	TGTGCCAGCAGTCCTACAGGGGGAAGTTCACCCCTCCACTTT	CASSPTGGSSPLHF
-	few	16	TRBV10-2	TRBJ1-1	TGCGCCAGCAGTGGGGGCCGACTGGGCGTTAACACTGAAGCTTTCTTT	CASSGGRLGVNTEAFF
TRBD1	once	11	TRBV2	TRBJ1-2	TGTGCCAACAGGGGACAGGTTGGCTACACCTTC	CANRGQVGYTF
-	few	15	TRBV7-2	TRBJ1-1	TGTGCCAGCAGCTTAGGGGTATACAGGGCTTCTGAAGCTTTCTTT	CASSLGVYRASEAFF
-	-	14	TRBV24-1	TRBJ1-1	TGTGCCACCACCGAGGGGATGATGAACACTGAAGCTTTCTTT	CATTEGMMNTEAFF
TRBD2	-	17	TRBV29-1	TRBJ2-1	TGCAGCGTTGAGGTACTAGCGGCCCCGAGGTCCTACAATGAGCAGTTCTTC	CSVEVLAAPRSYNEQFF
-	-	15	TRBV19	TRBJ2-7	TGTGCCAGTAGTTCCCAGGACAGAACGTCCTACGAGCAGTACTTC	CASSSQDRTSYEQYF
-	-	16	TRBV11-2	TRBJ2-1	TGTGCCAGCAGCTTTTCGGTCCAGGTGCGGTACAATGAGCAGTTCTTC	CASSFSVQVRYNEQFF
TRBD2	-	15	TRBV27	TRBJ2-5	TGTGCCAGCAGTTCCCCCTGGGGGGGGCAAGAGACCCAGTACTTC	CASSSPWGGQETQYF
-	-	14	TRBV6-5	TRBJ1-1	TGTGCCAGCAGTTATTCAGGGTTAGGCACTGAAGCTTTCTTT	CASSYSGLGTEAFF
TRBD2	-	17	TRBV7-2	TRBJ2-1	TGTGCCAGCAGCTCAAGACAGGGTAGCGGGGGGCGGGATGAGCAGTTCTTC	CASSSRQGSGGRDEQFF
-	few	16	TRBV28	TRBJ1-5	TGTGCCAGCAGTTTATTCGGACAGAGATTCAATCAGCCCCAGCATTTT	CASSLFGQRFNQPQHF
-	few	18	TRBV27	TRBJ2-7	TGTGCCAGCAGCCCCCTATCTTTGGACAGCTCGGGGCTCTACGAGCAGTACTTC	CASSPLSLDSSGLYEQYF
TRBD1	-	18	TRBV6-2/TRBV6-3	TRBJ2-1	TGTGCCAGCAGTATAACCCCAGGGGGCGCGAGCTCCTACAATGAGCAGTTCTTC	CASSITPGGASSYNEQFF
-	few	11	TRBV19	TRBJ2-3	TGTGCCAGTAGGTTCCTAGATACGCAGTATTTT	CASRFLDTQYF
-	-	16	TRBV20-1	TRBJ2-3	TGCAGTGCTAGACAAACTACTAAAAGCGTGGAAGATACGCAGTATTTT	CSARQTTKSVEDTQYF
-	few	12	TRBV7-2	TRBJ1-6	TGTGCCAGCAGCCCTCTGGGTTCACCCCTCCACTTT	CASSPLGSPLHF
TRBD1	-	15	TRBV6-2/TRBV6-3	TRBJ2-1	TGTGCCAGCATTCCTAGGGGACAGGGTTACAATGAGCAGTTCTTC	CASIPRGQGYNEQFF
-	-	11	TRBV6-2/TRBV6-3	TRBJ1-1	TGTGCCAGCAACACAGCTACTGAAGCTTTCTTT	CASNTATEAFF
-	few	12	TRBV7-6	TRBJ1-2	TGTGCCAGCAGCCCCGGGGGTTCCGGCTACACCTTC	CASSPGGSGYTF
TRBD1	-	15	TRBV11-1	TRBJ2-7	TGTGCCAGCAGCCCGGGACAGGGCAACTCCCACGAGCAGTACTTC	CASSPGQGNSHEQYF
TRBD1	few	16	TRBV24-1	TRBJ2-1	TGTGCCACCTCGGACAGGGAAGTTACTTTCGGCAATGAGCAGTTCTTC	CATSDREVTFGNEQFF
TRBD1	many	16	TRBV7-8	TRBJ2-3	TGTGCCAGCAGCTTAGTGGGGACAGGGGAAACAGATACGCAGTATTTT	CASSLVGTGETDTQYF
-	few	16	TRBV4-1	TRBJ1-2	TGCGCCAGCAGCCAAGAATGGGCAGGGAACCCCAATGGCTACACCTTC	CASSQEWAGNPNGYTF
TRBD1	few	17	TRBV19	TRBJ1-1	TGTGCCAGTAGTATGGCGAGACAGGGGCCCCTGAACACTGAAGCTTTCTTT	CASSMARQGPLNTEAFF
-	few	13	TRBV10-3	TRBJ1-2	TGTGCCATCAGTGAGTACAGTAACTATGGCTACACCTTC	CAISEYSNYGYTF
TRBD1	-	15	TRBV5-4	TRBJ2-3	TGTGCCAGCAGCCCGACAGGGTCTAGCACAGATACGCAGTATTTT	CASSPTGSSTDTQYF
-	many	15	TRBV7-2	TRBJ1-2	TGTGCCAGCAGCTCGGACAGCATGATCGGCTATGGCTACACCTTC	CASSSDSMIGYGYTF
-	-	16	TRBV10-3	TRBJ1-3	TGTGCCATCAGTGACTCCGCGCCGGTGGTTGGAAACACCATATATTTT	CAISDSAPVVGNTIYF
-	-	15	TRBV12-5	TRBJ2-2	TGTGCTAGTGGTTTGTATCCAGGGGACACCGGGGAGCTGTTTTTT	CASGLYPGDTGELFF
-	-	14	TRBV12-3/TRBV12-4	TRBJ1-3	TGTGCCAGCAGTTGGAGGGAGAGAGGAAACACCATATATTTT	CASSWRERGNTIYF
-	many	17	TRBV7-8	TRBJ2-3	TGTGCCAGCAGCCCCACCCTGGGCAGCCCTAGCACAGATACGCAGTATTTT	CASSPTLGSPSTDTQYF
-	few	14	TRBV6-6	TRBJ1-1	TGTGCCAGCAGTTACGTGGGAATAGACACTGAAGCTTTCTTT	CASSYVGIDTEAFF
-	few	15	TRBV27	TRBJ1-6	TGTGCCAGCAGCCGACCAACCGGCTATAATTCACCCCTCCACTTT	CASSRPTGYNSPLHF
-	many	18	TRBV7-9	TRBJ1-2	TGTGCCAGCAGCCATAAAGGGGGGGCGCATCCGCCTAACTATGGCTACACCTTC	CASSHKGGAHPPNYGYTF